This T cell receptor (beta chain) derives from a study of blood T cells in healthy people across ages. Study-level results: Long-lived donors exceeded aged donors in naive CD4+ cells and diversity. Estimated diversity that came from one million T cells was considered an underestimate.

The CDR3 runs 15 residues. The V gene lost 3 bases and the J gene lost 0 bases, with 9 bases spanning the gap. Germline V gene sequence: CDR1 MNHEY, CDR2 SMNVEV (reference sequence). The use of a sample-barcoded 5' primer and a J-beta primer mix characterized a second PCR of about 7 to 12 cycles. Each CDR3 protein gets one entry after TCRdb re-called the 5' RACE reads with MiXCR. The table has 1.5 million to 1.8 million distinct CDR3 sequences, around 40% seen once. The sample holds a few counts of this clonotype. What it binds is unknown. This receptor was obtained from a woman aged 18-29 years in good health. Material for sequencing was blood. The rearrangement links TRBV27 to TRBJ1-5; no clear D gene. CDR3 residues: CASSFDQYSNQPQHF. For the CDR3, the DNA is TGTGCCAGCAGTTTTGACCAGTATAGCAATCAGCCCCAGCATTTT.